The TCR beta chain under discussion was sequenced for a study of shared clonotypes between healthy human individuals. Recent vaccinations or acute infections were absent in the healthy HIV-negative adult donors. Repertoires were generated with immunoSEQ multiplex PCR, while TCRdb's copy carries only in-frame clones and drops some. Of about 2.3 million clones in the sample, 93% were seen once. Material for sequencing was naive CD4+ T cells from PBMCs. Documented subset: CD45RA+ positively selected. The sequence derives from a man younger than 35 in good health. Some clones in this sample may be carry-over from other donors' samples.

The CDR3 is CASTSGVRGTGELFF. Here the CDR3 DNA reads TGTGCCAGCACCTCGGGAGTGCGTGGCACCGGGGAGCTGTTTTTT. This chain links TRBV27 with TRBJ2-2; possible D gene TRBD2, 6 bases. The CDR3 totals 15 residues. Per germline, CDR1 MNHEY and CDR2 SMNVEV (reference sequence). The V gene lost 7 bases and the J gene lost 4 bases, with 16 bases spanning the gap.